This passage covers 23 T cell receptor beta chains from one sample sequenced in a study of CD8+CD57+ T cells in acquired aplastic anemia. Template material for TCR beta VDJ and CDR3 profiling consisted of genomic DNA. MiXCR, run by TCRdb on the reads, gives a single entry per CDR3 protein. In the table there are approximately 190,000 distinct CDR3 sequences, 48% of which are singletons. All sequencing subjects had displayed CD8+CD57+ cell expansion on flow cytometry. Material: sorted CD4+, CD8+, or CD8+CD57+ T cells (not recorded which) from PBMCs. Every receptor here comes from a human donor with aplastic anemia.

The chain couples TRBV29-1 to TRBJ2-5; TRBD1 matches at 10 bases. V trimming: 4 bases; J trimming: 5 bases; junction bases outside the gene matches: 4. Germline assignment: CDR1 SQVTM and CDR2 ANQGSEA. CDR3 length: 13 amino acids. The CDR3 reads CSVADRGIETQYF. In DNA, the CDR3 is TGCAGCGTTGCGGACAGGGGGATCGAGACCCAGTACTTC.

The chain employs TRBV20-1 and TRBJ2-1, with 7 nucleotides matching TRBD1. V trimming: 2 bases; J trimming: 10 bases; junction bases outside the gene matches: 14. CDR3 size: 15 residues. Germline CDR1 reads DFQATT; CDR2 reads SNEGSKA (reference sequence). The CDR3 sequence is CSARNRGTEFNEQFF. CDR3 nucleotide sequence: TGCAGTGCTAGAAATAGGGGGACAGAATTCAACGAGCAGTTCTTC.

The chain is built from TRBV7-9 and TRBJ2-7; the D gene is possibly TRBD1 (5 bases). The V gene's germline CDR1 is SEHNR and CDR2 FQNEAQ (reference sequence). This CDR3 has 13 residues. V was trimmed by 5 bases and J by 3 bases, leaving 11 bases between them. CDR3 DNA sequence: TGTGCCAGCAGCCAGGACAACCGCTACGAGCAGTACTTC. Its protein product is CASSQDNRYEQYF.

About this clonotype: A read error may produce the germline difference seen at one junction end. The chain carries TRBV24-1 and TRBJ2-1; D unclear. This CDR3 is built from 14 residues. Germline CDR1 KGHDR, CDR2 SFDVKD. DNA of the CDR3: TGTGCCAGCAGTTTATCACGGGTTGGCAATGAGCAGTTCTTC. This encodes CASSLSRVGNEQFF.

This clonotype was counted ten times or more. The junction and the germline gene differ at one end; a read error may be behind it. This chain links TRBV10-1 with TRBJ2-7; the D gene is possibly TRBD1 (6 bases). The CDR3 sequence is 12 residues long. CDR1 is WNHNN, CDR2 SYGVQD, per germline (reference sequence). In DNA form, the CDR3 reads TGTGCCAACAGGGCGTCCTCCTACGAGCAGTACTTC. This sequence encodes CANRASSYEQYF.

The chain couples TRBV19 to TRBJ2-1; 11 positions agree with TRBD2. Germline values: CDR1 LNHDA, CDR2 SQIVND (reference sequence). The CDR3 is 15 residues long. The ends lost 5 bases at V and 6 bases at J; junction bases unmatched: 6. For the CDR3, the DNA is TGTGCCAGTAGTCCACTAGCGGGAGAGATCAATGAGCAGTTCTTC. This sequence encodes CASSPLAGEINEQFF. The entire variable domain, with the rest obtained from reference TRBV19 and TRBJ2-1, is as follows: DGGITQSPKYLFRKEGQNVTLSCEQNLNHDAMYWYRQDPGQGLRLIYYSQIVNDFQKGDIAEGYSVSREKKESFPLTVTSAQKNPTAFYLCASSPLAGEINEQFFGPGTRLTVL.

The sample holds many counts of this clonotype. V and J are TRBV24-1 and TRBJ2-1, with 13 nucleotides matching TRBD2. Germline V lookup: CDR1 KGHDR, CDR2 SFDVKD. V shed 2 bases and J 8 bases; nucleotides not matched to a gene: 8. The CDR3 covers 17 residues. CDR3 in DNA: TGTGCCACCAGTGATTACTGGACTAGCGGGAGATCGGATGAGCAGTTCTTC. Its protein is CATSDYWTSGRSDEQFF.

This clonotype has ten or more counts. CDR3 DNA: TGCGCCAGCAGCTTGGCACATCAAACATCAGAGACCCAGTACTTC. Its translation is CASSLAHQTSETQYF. The chain joins TRBV5-1 to TRBJ2-5; D not resolved. From germline, CDR1 is SGHRS and CDR2 YFSETQ. This CDR3 contains 15 residues. V lost 0 bases and J 4 bases, leaving 13 bases between the germline ends.

In its sample, this clonotype was seen many times. V gene TRBV12-3 or TRBV12-4 combines with J gene TRBJ2-5; the D gene is possibly TRBD2 (7 bases). Deletions cut 4 bases from V and 0 bases from J, with 18 bases between. The CDR3 runs 17 residues. This CDR3 is CASSWGGAGRYQETQYF. DNA of the CDR3: TGTGCCAGCAGTTGGGGGGGGGCAGGTCGGTACCAAGAGACCCAGTACTTC.

The chain recombines TRBV11-1 with TRBJ1-6; possibly TRBD1 for D (6 bases). Trimming took off 5 bases at V and 6 bases at J, with 20 bases between the two ends. The germline V gene has CDR1 SGHAT and CDR2 FQDESV (reference sequence). The CDR3 is made up of 17 amino acids. The CDR3 sequence is CASSDSGGQGLNSPLHF. The DNA for the CDR3 is TGTGCCAGCAGCGACTCGGGGGGTCAGGGGCTTAATTCACCCCTCCACTTT.

V gene TRBV2 combines with J gene TRBJ2-1, with 8 bases matching TRBD2. The germline CDR1 and CDR2 sequences are SNHLY and FYNNEI. There are 16 residues in the CDR3. V trimming: 8 bases; J trimming: 8 bases; junction bases outside the gene matches: 17. Written as DNA, the CDR3 is TGTGCCAGCCCCCTATCTGAGGGGACTAGTAAGTATGAGCAGTTCTTC. Protein sequence: CASPLSEGTSKYEQFF. Drawing the rest from reference TRBV2 and TRBJ2-1, the complete variable domain is EPEVTQTPSHQVTQMGQEVILRCVPISNHLYFYWYRQILGQKVEFLVSFYNNEISEKSEIFDDQFSVERPDGSNFTLKIRSTKLEDSAMYFCASPLSEGTSKYEQFFGPGTRLTVL.

The chain combines TRBV5-1 with TRBJ2-3; the D gene could be TRBD1 or TRBD2 (5 bases each). The CDR3 runs 13 residues. V dropped 6 bases and J dropped 6 bases, with 14 bases sitting between them. Per the germline V gene, CDR1 is SGHRS and CDR2 is YFSETQ. The chain's CDR3 is CASKIGGDDTQYF. The CDR3 region has the DNA TGCGCCAGCAAAATTGGGGGTGATGATACGCAGTATTTT.

This clonotype has more than one count but fewer than ten. J is TRBJ1-1 and V is TRBV25-1; no definite D call. Trimming cost V 0 bases and J 0 bases, with 8 bases left between them. The CDR3 length is 15 residues. Germline V CDR1 and CDR2: MGHDK, SYGVNS. The CDR3 region has the DNA TGTGCCAGCAGTGAATACGGGGAGGTGAACACTGAAGCTTTCTTT. Its protein product is CASSEYGEVNTEAFF.

This clonotype was observed at least ten times. The chain uses TRBV7-9 and TRBJ2-2; D gene unclear. CDR1 SEHNR and CDR2 FQNEAQ come from the germline V gene (reference sequence). Between the trimmed V and J ends, which lost 5 bases and 4 bases, there was a span of 14 bases. The CDR3 runs 15 residues. This CDR3 is CASSTTSGFTGELFF. CDR3 in DNA: TGTGCCAGCAGCACGACATCTGGGTTCACCGGGGAGCTGTTTTTT.

This clonotype has just a few counts. CDR3 in amino acids: CSVRGVGGDYGYTF. CDR3 coding DNA: TGCAGCGTCCGAGGGGTGGGAGGCGACTATGGCTACACCTTC. J is TRBJ1-2 and V is TRBV29-1, with D possibly being TRBD1 (5 bases). The ends were cut back, 6 bases at V and 3 bases at J, with 17 bases in the middle. The CDR3 is made up of 14 amino acids. Germline V CDR1 and CDR2: SQVTM, ANQGSEA.

This clonotype has more than one count but fewer than ten. J is TRBJ1-1 and V is TRBV7-9; no reliable D call. V was pared by 3 bases and J by 3 bases, with 11 bases between. From germline, CDR1 is SEHNR and CDR2 FQNEAQ (reference sequence). The CDR3 consists of 14 residues. CDR3 sequence: CASSLRAGDTEAFF. The DNA of the CDR3 is TGTGCCAGCAGCTTGAGAGCAGGCGACACTGAAGCTTTCTTT.

The chain employs TRBV2 and TRBJ1-5; the match to TRBD1 covers 7 bases. The CDR3 length is 16 residues. V lost 5 bases and J lost 9; bases outside the gene matches: 16. CDR1 and CDR2 (germline): SNHLY, FYNNEI. The CDR3 loop reads CASSLTQGVPLSPQHF. CDR3 DNA: TGTGCCAGCAGTTTGACCCAGGGGGTGCCCCTTTCGCCCCAGCATTTT.

V is TRBV28 and J is TRBJ1-1, with D unclear. This CDR3 comprises 11 residues. The V and J ends lost 8 bases and 6 bases respectively, with 10 bases between them. CDR1 is MDHEN and CDR2 is SYDVKM in the germline V gene. Here the CDR3 reads CASRLFSEAFF. The CDR3 DNA reads as TGTGCCAGCCGATTATTCTCTGAAGCTTTCTTT.

The chain employs TRBV19 and TRBJ1-5, with D possibly being TRBD1 (5 bases). The CDR3 is made up of 12 amino acids. The V end was cut by 7 bases, the J end by 6 bases, with 10 bases between. From germline, CDR1 is LNHDA and CDR2 SQIVND (reference sequence). The CDR3 region has the DNA TGTGCCAGTAACCAGGGTGCTCAGCCCCAGCATTTT. This gives the protein CASNQGAQPQHF.

The gene calls are TRBV24-1 and TRBJ2-3, with a tentative D call TRBD1 (6 bases). Deletions cut 4 bases from V and 3 bases from J, with 16 bases between. Germline V CDR1 and CDR2: KGHDR, SFDVKD. The CDR3 consists of 16 residues. The CDR3 here is CATSDPGKGETDTQYF. Written as DNA, the CDR3 is TGTGCCACCAGTGACCCCGGAAAGGGGGAAACAGATACGCAGTATTTT.

The chain is built from TRBV29-1 and TRBJ2-1; 9 nucleotides align to TRBD1. The germline V gene has CDR1 SQVTM and CDR2 ANQGSEA. CDR3 length equals 13 residues. V gave up 7 bases and J gave up 2 bases; unmatched junction bases: 3. This CDR3 is CSAGDRAYNEQFF. CDR3 coding DNA: TGCAGCGCCGGGGACAGGGCCTACAATGAGCAGTTCTTC.

The CDR3 here is CASVKDRASYNEQFF. CDR3 DNA sequence: TGTGCCAGCGTTAAAGACAGGGCATCTTACAATGAGCAGTTCTTC. The V gene is TRBV12-3 or TRBV12-4, the J gene TRBJ2-1; 7 bases fit TRBD1. After removal of 8 bases from V and 4 bases from J, the junction contained 11 bases not matched to a gene. The CDR3 loop spans 15 amino acids.

In regard to this clonotype: At one end the junction does not follow the germline gene, possibly because of a read error. This chain joins TRBV19 and TRBJ2-5; D is unclear. CDR3 length: 13 amino acids. The V gene's germline CDR1 is LNHDA and CDR2 SQIVND (reference sequence). This CDR3 is CAGSIRSSETQYF. The CDR3 region has the DNA TGTGCCGGTAGTATACGGTCCTCAGAGACCCAGTACTTC.